This is a list of T cell receptor beta chains from one sample in a study of CD8 T cells in ankylosing spondylitis. TCRdb re-derived calls from the 5' RACE reads in MiXCR, one entry per CDR3 protein. The sample lists 350,000 or so distinct CDR3 sequences; around a tenth were seen once. Input material: blood, either unsorted or a sorted T cell fraction (not recorded which). These receptor sequences come from a female donor with ankylosing spondylitis or in good health (not recorded which). Both conserved end residues are part of each CDR3. D genes are given only for firm matches. Some rows mark clone size as missing; the rest say once, few, many or name a class of expanded clone.

d_call: .
clone_size: many
v_call: TRBV9
j_call: TRBJ2-2
cdr3_aa: CASSVTESPNTGELFF
cdr3_nt: TGTGCCAGCAGTGTAACAGAGTCCCCGAACACCGGGGAGCTGTTTTTT

d_call: .
clone_size: many
v_call: TRBV7-2
j_call: TRBJ2-7
cdr3_aa: CASSIQGRVGEQYF
cdr3_nt: TGTGCCAGCAGCATACAGGGTAGGGTCGGCGAGCAGTACTTC

d_call: .
clone_size: many
v_call: TRBV6-4
j_call: TRBJ2-7
cdr3_aa: CASSDSRPGEQYF
cdr3_nt: TGTGCCAGCAGTGACTCGAGGCCTGGGGAGCAGTACTTC

d_call: .
clone_size: many
v_call: TRBV10-3
j_call: TRBJ1-3
cdr3_aa: CAISEGGYGNTIYF
cdr3_nt: TGTGCCATCAGTGAAGGGGGTTACGGAAACACCATATATTTT

d_call: .
clone_size: many
v_call: TRBV5-1
j_call: TRBJ1-4
cdr3_aa: CASRGSKQVEKLFF
cdr3_nt: TGCGCCAGCAGAGGATCAAAACAGGTTGAAAAACTGTTTTTT

d_call: .
clone_size: few
v_call: TRBV5-1
j_call: TRBJ2-5
cdr3_aa: CASSLALGRIEETQYF
cdr3_nt: TGCGCCAGCAGCTTGGCCTTAGGCAGGATAGAGGAGACCCAGTACTTC

d_call: TRBD1
clone_size: many
v_call: TRBV7-8
j_call: TRBJ2-1
cdr3_aa: CASSLSRQGEQFF
cdr3_nt: TGTGCCAGCAGCTTATCTCGACAGGGGGAGCAGTTCTTC

d_call: TRBD2
clone_size: many
v_call: TRBV12-3/TRBV12-4
j_call: TRBJ2-1
cdr3_aa: CASSLGGSLNEQFF
cdr3_nt: TGTGCCAGCAGTTTGGGCGGGAGTCTGAATGAGCAGTTCTTC

d_call: .
clone_size: many
v_call: TRBV7-2
j_call: TRBJ1-2
cdr3_aa: CASSWGSGYTF
cdr3_nt: TGTGCCAGCAGCTGGGGCAGTGGCTACACCTTC

d_call: TRBD1
clone_size: many
v_call: TRBV9
j_call: TRBJ2-4
cdr3_aa: CASSIEGQSKNIQYF
cdr3_nt: TGTGCCAGCAGCATAGAGGGACAGAGCAAAAACATTCAGTACTTC

d_call: .
clone_size: .
v_call: TRBV5-1
j_call: TRBJ2-7
cdr3_aa: CASSFVSGSYEQYF
cdr3_nt: TGCGCCAGCAGCTTTGTATCAGGCTCCTACGAGCAGTACTTC

d_call: .
clone_size: few
v_call: TRBV5-1
j_call: TRBJ2-7
cdr3_aa: CASSLDQAVTTEQYF
cdr3_nt: TGCGCCAGCAGCTTGGATCAAGCGGTCACCACCGAGCAGTACTTC

d_call: .
clone_size: few
v_call: TRBV25-1
j_call: TRBJ2-1
cdr3_aa: CASTESAFEGEQFF
cdr3_nt: TGTGCCAGCACGGAGTCGGCCTTCGAGGGTGAGCAGTTCTTC

d_call: TRBD1
clone_size: .
v_call: TRBV28
j_call: TRBJ2-7
cdr3_aa: CASSTNLLQGVPYEQYF
cdr3_nt: TGTGCCAGCAGTACCAACCTCTTGCAGGGGGTTCCCTACGAGCAGTACTTC

d_call: .
clone_size: .
v_call: TRBV11-3
j_call: TRBJ2-1
cdr3_aa: CASSTSGRNEQFF
cdr3_nt: TGTGCCAGCAGCACCTCAGGGCGGAATGAGCAGTTCTTC

d_call: .
clone_size: many
v_call: TRBV5-1
j_call: TRBJ2-7
cdr3_aa: CASSRDVLQSSYEQYF
cdr3_nt: TGCGCCAGCAGCCGTGACGTCCTACAGAGCTCCTACGAGCAGTACTTC

d_call: .
clone_size: few
v_call: TRBV20-1
j_call: TRBJ1-2
cdr3_aa: CSASPGTLYGYTF
cdr3_nt: TGCAGTGCTAGTCCCGGCACCTTATATGGCTACACCTTC

d_call: .
clone_size: many
v_call: TRBV3-1
j_call: TRBJ1-2
cdr3_aa: CASSQGQRGYTF
cdr3_nt: TGTGCCAGCAGCCAAGGACAGCGGGGCTACACCTTC

d_call: .
clone_size: many
v_call: TRBV6-5
j_call: TRBJ2-7
cdr3_aa: CASSSLPGLLGEQYF
cdr3_nt: TGTGCCAGCAGTTCCCTCCCGGGACTCCTAGGCGAGCAGTACTTC

d_call: .
clone_size: few
v_call: TRBV6-2/TRBV6-3
j_call: TRBJ1-2
cdr3_aa: CASSSLPGGYTF
cdr3_nt: TGTGCCAGCAGTTCCCTCCCGGGTGGCTACACCTTC

d_call: .
clone_size: many
v_call: TRBV11-2
j_call: TRBJ2-1
cdr3_aa: CASSLDLGASSEQFF
cdr3_nt: TGTGCCAGCAGCTTAGATCTAGGGGCTAGCAGTGAGCAGTTCTTC

d_call: .
clone_size: .
v_call: TRBV27
j_call: TRBJ2-1
cdr3_aa: CASALRMTSNEQFF
cdr3_nt: TGTGCCAGCGCGTTACGAATGACTAGCAATGAGCAGTTCTTC

d_call: .
clone_size: .
v_call: TRBV24-1
j_call: TRBJ2-2
cdr3_aa: CATSDSKGVSGELFF
cdr3_nt: TGTGCCACCAGTGATTCGAAGGGGGTCAGCGGGGAGCTGTTTTTT

d_call: .
clone_size: many
v_call: TRBV7-9
j_call: TRBJ2-1
cdr3_aa: CASSDKGGGPHNEQFF
cdr3_nt: TGTGCCAGCAGCGATAAAGGCGGAGGCCCCCACAATGAGCAGTTCTTC

d_call: .
clone_size: many
v_call: TRBV20-1
j_call: TRBJ2-3
cdr3_aa: CSARGTRNLDTQYF
cdr3_nt: TGCAGTGCTAGGGGGACCAGAAACCTAGATACGCAGTATTTT

d_call: TRBD2
clone_size: many
v_call: TRBV20-1
j_call: TRBJ2-3
cdr3_aa: CSARDGAGGLDTQYF
cdr3_nt: TGCAGTGCTAGAGATGGAGCGGGGGGCCTCGATACGCAGTATTTT

d_call: .
clone_size: many
v_call: TRBV29-1
j_call: TRBJ2-1
cdr3_aa: CSVRGTGYNEQFF
cdr3_nt: TGCAGCGTTCGCGGGACGGGTTACAATGAGCAGTTCTTC

d_call: TRBD1
clone_size: many
v_call: TRBV12-3/TRBV12-4
j_call: TRBJ1-4
cdr3_aa: CASRMTGAPTNEKLFF
cdr3_nt: TGTGCCAGCAGAATGACAGGGGCACCAACTAATGAAAAACTGTTTTTT

d_call: .
clone_size: many
v_call: TRBV29-1
j_call: TRBJ2-1
cdr3_aa: CSVPTSFLGVGPNEQFF
cdr3_nt: TGCAGCGTTCCTACTAGCTTTTTGGGCGTGGGTCCTAATGAGCAGTTCTTC

d_call: .
clone_size: .
v_call: TRBV2
j_call: TRBJ2-1
cdr3_aa: CASLEYEQFF
cdr3_nt: TGTGCCAGCCTAGAGTATGAGCAGTTCTTC

d_call: .
clone_size: many
v_call: TRBV11-2
j_call: TRBJ2-6
cdr3_aa: CASSYLRGGGGANVLTF
cdr3_nt: TGTGCCAGCAGCTATCTTAGGGGGGGTGGTGGGGCCAACGTCCTGACTTTC

d_call: TRBD1
clone_size: .
v_call: TRBV6-2/TRBV6-3
j_call: TRBJ2-7
cdr3_aa: CASRRSGTGSHEQYF
cdr3_nt: TGTGCCAGCAGGCGTTCCGGGACAGGGTCTCATGAGCAGTACTTC

d_call: TRBD1
clone_size: .
v_call: TRBV12-3/TRBV12-4
j_call: TRBJ2-7
cdr3_aa: CASSPDRFYEQYF
cdr3_nt: TGTGCCAGCAGCCCGGACAGGTTCTACGAGCAGTACTTC

d_call: .
clone_size: .
v_call: TRBV19
j_call: TRBJ2-2
cdr3_aa: CASRAGSNTGELFF
cdr3_nt: TGTGCCAGTAGGGCCGGGAGTAACACCGGGGAGCTGTTTTTT

d_call: .
clone_size: many
v_call: TRBV7-9
j_call: TRBJ1-5
cdr3_aa: CASSLRGGPDQPQHF
cdr3_nt: TGTGCCAGCAGCTTAAGGGGTGGCCCAGATCAGCCCCAGCATTTT

d_call: .
clone_size: .
v_call: TRBV19
j_call: TRBJ2-1
cdr3_aa: CASSKGGPAIEQFF
cdr3_nt: TGTGCCAGTAGCAAGGGGGGTCCGGCCATCGAGCAGTTCTTC

d_call: .
clone_size: .
v_call: TRBV28
j_call: TRBJ1-6
cdr3_aa: CASTEIRRKANSPLHF
cdr3_nt: TGTGCCAGCACCGAAATCCGCAGGAAGGCGAATTCACCCCTCCACTTT

d_call: TRBD1
clone_size: many
v_call: TRBV20-1
j_call: TRBJ1-4
cdr3_aa: CSARGGPGTVNEKLFF
cdr3_nt: TGCAGTGCTAGAGGTGGCCCCGGGACAGTTAATGAAAAACTGTTTTTT

d_call: TRBD2
clone_size: .
v_call: TRBV25-1
j_call: TRBJ2-3
cdr3_aa: CASSEAGGIADTQYF
cdr3_nt: TGTGCCAGCAGTGAAGCGGGGGGTATCGCAGATACGCAGTATTTT

d_call: .
clone_size: many
v_call: TRBV24-1
j_call: TRBJ2-3
cdr3_aa: CATSDFGQGTDTQYF
cdr3_nt: TGTGCCACCAGTGATTTCGGGCAGGGAACAGATACGCAGTATTTT

d_call: .
clone_size: many
v_call: TRBV20-1
j_call: TRBJ1-5
cdr3_aa: CSASRGDQPQHF
cdr3_nt: TGCAGTGCTAGCCGAGGGGATCAGCCCCAGCATTTT

d_call: TRBD1
clone_size: many
v_call: TRBV24-1
j_call: TRBJ2-3
cdr3_aa: CATSDPGQYSTDTQYF
cdr3_nt: TGTGCCACCAGTGACCCGGGACAGTACTCCACAGATACGCAGTATTTT

d_call: .
clone_size: many
v_call: TRBV24-1
j_call: TRBJ2-1
cdr3_aa: CATSDTDSSGEQFF
cdr3_nt: TGTGCCACCAGTGATACGGACAGTTCGGGAGAGCAGTTCTTC

d_call: .
clone_size: many
v_call: TRBV25-1
j_call: TRBJ2-3
cdr3_aa: CASTRGGGGTDTQYF
cdr3_nt: TGTGCCAGCACCAGGGGGGGAGGTGGCACAGATACGCAGTATTTT

d_call: TRBD2
clone_size: many
v_call: TRBV10-3
j_call: TRBJ2-7
cdr3_aa: CAISPLAGGSSYEQYF
cdr3_nt: TGTGCCATCAGTCCTCTAGCGGGAGGATCCTCCTACGAGCAGTACTTC

d_call: .
clone_size: .
v_call: TRBV3-2
j_call: TRBJ2-1
cdr3_aa: CTRSPRTSGRQRRRHEQFF
cdr3_nt: TGTACCCGCAGTCCCCGGACTAGCGGGAGGCAACGGAGGAGGCATGAGCAGTTCTTC

d_call: TRBD2
clone_size: many
v_call: TRBV20-1
j_call: TRBJ2-7
cdr3_aa: CSARATSGIYEQYF
cdr3_nt: TGCAGTGCTAGAGCGACTAGCGGGATCTACGAGCAGTACTTC

d_call: TRBD2
clone_size: many
v_call: TRBV28
j_call: TRBJ2-1
cdr3_aa: CASSPIPGLAGGVGNEQFF
cdr3_nt: TGTGCCAGCAGTCCAATCCCCGGACTAGCGGGAGGTGTCGGGAATGAGCAGTTCTTC

d_call: .
clone_size: .
v_call: TRBV7-2
j_call: TRBJ2-1
cdr3_aa: CASINPARGTYNEQFF
cdr3_nt: TGTGCCAGCATCAACCCAGCCAGGGGAACTTACAATGAGCAGTTCTTC

d_call: .
clone_size: few
v_call: TRBV15
j_call: TRBJ2-2
cdr3_aa: CATSGAGITGELFF
cdr3_nt: TGTGCCACCAGCGGGGCAGGGATCACCGGGGAGCTGTTTTTT

d_call: TRBD2
clone_size: .
v_call: TRBV20-1
j_call: TRBJ2-1
cdr3_aa: CSASRPSGSHGGEQFF
cdr3_nt: TGCAGTGCTAGTAGGCCTAGCGGGAGTCATGGCGGTGAGCAGTTCTTC

d_call: TRBD2
clone_size: many
v_call: TRBV24-1
j_call: TRBJ2-1
cdr3_aa: CATSEQRLAGQPEQFF
cdr3_nt: TGTGCCACCAGTGAACAACGACTAGCGGGACAGCCTGAGCAGTTCTTC

d_call: .
clone_size: many
v_call: TRBV30
j_call: TRBJ1-4
cdr3_aa: CATGPSNEKLFF
cdr3_nt: TGTGCCACGGGACCTTCAAATGAAAAACTGTTTTTT